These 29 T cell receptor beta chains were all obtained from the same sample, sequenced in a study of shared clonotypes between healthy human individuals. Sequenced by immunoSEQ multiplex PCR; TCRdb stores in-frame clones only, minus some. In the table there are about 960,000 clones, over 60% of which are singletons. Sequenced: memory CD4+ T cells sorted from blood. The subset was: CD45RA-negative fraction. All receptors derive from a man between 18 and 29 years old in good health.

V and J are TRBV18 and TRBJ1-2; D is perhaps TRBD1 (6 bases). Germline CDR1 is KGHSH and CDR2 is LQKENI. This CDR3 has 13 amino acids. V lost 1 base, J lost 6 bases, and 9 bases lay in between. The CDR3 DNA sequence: TGTGCCAGCTCACCACGACAGGACGATGGCTACACCTTC. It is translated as CASSPRQDDGYTF.

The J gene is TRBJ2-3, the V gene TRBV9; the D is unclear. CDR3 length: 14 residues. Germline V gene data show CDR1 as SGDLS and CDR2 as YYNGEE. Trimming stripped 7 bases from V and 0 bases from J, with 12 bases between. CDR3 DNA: TGTGCCAGCGGTGGCGGTATTAGCACAGATACGCAGTATTTT. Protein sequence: CASGGGISTDTQYF.

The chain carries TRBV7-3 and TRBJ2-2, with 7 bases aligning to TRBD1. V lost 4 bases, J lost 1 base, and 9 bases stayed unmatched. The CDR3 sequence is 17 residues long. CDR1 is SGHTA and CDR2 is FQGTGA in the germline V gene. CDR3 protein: CASSSLPGQMNTGELFF. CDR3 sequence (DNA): TGTGCCAGCAGCTCCCTACCGGGACAGATGAACACCGGGGAGCTGTTTTTT.

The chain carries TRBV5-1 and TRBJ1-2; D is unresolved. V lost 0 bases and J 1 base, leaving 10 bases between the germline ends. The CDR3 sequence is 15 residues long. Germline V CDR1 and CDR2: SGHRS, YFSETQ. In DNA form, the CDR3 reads TGCGCCAGCAGCTTGGATGGTACTGGTAACTATGGCTACACCTTC. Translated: CASSLDGTGNYGYTF.

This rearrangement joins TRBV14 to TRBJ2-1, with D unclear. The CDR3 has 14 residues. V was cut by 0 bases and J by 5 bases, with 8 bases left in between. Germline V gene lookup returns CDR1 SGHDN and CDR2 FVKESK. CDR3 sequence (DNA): TGTGCCAGCAGCCAAGATCGAGACCACAATGAGCAGTTCTTC. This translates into CASSQDRDHNEQFF.

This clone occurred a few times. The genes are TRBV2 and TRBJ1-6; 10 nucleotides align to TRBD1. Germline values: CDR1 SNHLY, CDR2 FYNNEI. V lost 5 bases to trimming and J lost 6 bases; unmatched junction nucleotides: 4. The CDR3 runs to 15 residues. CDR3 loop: CASSNWDRGNSPLHF. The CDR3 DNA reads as TGTGCCAGCAGTAATTGGGACAGGGGTAATTCACCCCTCCACTTT.

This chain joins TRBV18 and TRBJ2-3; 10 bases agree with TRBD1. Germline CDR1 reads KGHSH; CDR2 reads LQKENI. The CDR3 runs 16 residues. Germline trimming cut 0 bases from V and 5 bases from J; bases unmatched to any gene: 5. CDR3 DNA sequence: TGTGCCAGCTCACCACCGGGACAGGGGCGCGGAGATACGCAGTATTTT. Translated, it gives CASSPPGQGRGDTQYF.

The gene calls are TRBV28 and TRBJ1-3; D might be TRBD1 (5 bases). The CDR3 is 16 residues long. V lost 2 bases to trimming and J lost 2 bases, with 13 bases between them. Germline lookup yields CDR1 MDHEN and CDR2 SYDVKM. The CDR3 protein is CASSLASGTPGNTIYF. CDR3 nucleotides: TGTGCCAGCAGTTTAGCCTCAGGGACTCCTGGAAACACCATATATTTT. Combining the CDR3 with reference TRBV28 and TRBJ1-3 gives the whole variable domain DVKVTQSSRYLVKRTGEKVFLECVQDMDHENMFWYRQDPGLGLRLIYFSYDVKMKEKGDIPEGYSVSREKKERFSLILESASTNQTSMYLCASSLASGTPGNTIYFGEGSWLTVV.

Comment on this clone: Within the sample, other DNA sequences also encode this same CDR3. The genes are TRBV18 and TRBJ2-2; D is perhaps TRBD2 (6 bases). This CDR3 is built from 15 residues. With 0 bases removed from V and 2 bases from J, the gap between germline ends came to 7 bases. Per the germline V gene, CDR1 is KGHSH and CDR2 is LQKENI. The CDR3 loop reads CASSPPGLNTGELFF. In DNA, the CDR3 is TGTGCCAGCTCACCACCGGGACTTAACACCGGGGAGCTGTTTTTT.

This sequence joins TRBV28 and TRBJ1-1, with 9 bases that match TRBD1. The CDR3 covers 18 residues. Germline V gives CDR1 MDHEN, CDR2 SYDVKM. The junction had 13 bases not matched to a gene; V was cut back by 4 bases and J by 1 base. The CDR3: CASSSHSRTGVGNTEAFF. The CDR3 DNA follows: TGTGCCAGCAGTTCCCACTCACGGACAGGGGTGGGGAACACTGAAGCTTTCTTT. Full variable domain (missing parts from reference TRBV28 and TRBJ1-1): DVKVTQSSRYLVKRTGEKVFLECVQDMDHENMFWYRQDPGLGLRLIYFSYDVKMKEKGDIPEGYSVSREKKERFSLILESASTNQTSMYLCASSSHSRTGVGNTEAFFGQGTRLTVV.

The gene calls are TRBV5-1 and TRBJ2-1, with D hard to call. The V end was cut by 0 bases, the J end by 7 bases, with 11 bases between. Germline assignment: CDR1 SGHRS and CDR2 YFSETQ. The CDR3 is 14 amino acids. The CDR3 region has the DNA TGCGCCAGCAGCTTGGACCCCGTAATAAATGAGCAGTTCTTC. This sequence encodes CASSLDPVINEQFF.

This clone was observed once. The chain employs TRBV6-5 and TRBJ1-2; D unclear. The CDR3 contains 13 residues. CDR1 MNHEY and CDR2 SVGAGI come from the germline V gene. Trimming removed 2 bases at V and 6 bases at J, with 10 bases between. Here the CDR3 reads CASSYPGTDGYTF. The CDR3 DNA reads TGTGCCAGCAGTTACCCGGGAACTGATGGCTACACCTTC.

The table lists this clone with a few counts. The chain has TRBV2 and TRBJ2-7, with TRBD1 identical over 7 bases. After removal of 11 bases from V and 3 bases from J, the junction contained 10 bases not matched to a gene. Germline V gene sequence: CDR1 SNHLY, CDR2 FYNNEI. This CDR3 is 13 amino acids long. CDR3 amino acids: CAASRDSYYEQYF. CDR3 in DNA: TGTGCCGCCTCTCGGGACAGCTACTACGAGCAGTACTTC. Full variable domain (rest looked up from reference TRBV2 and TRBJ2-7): EPEVTQTPSHQVTQMGQEVILRCVPISNHLYFYWYRQILGQKVEFLVSFYNNEISEKSEIFDDQFSVERPDGSNFTLKIRSTKLEDSAMYFCAASRDSYYEQYFGPGTRLTVT.

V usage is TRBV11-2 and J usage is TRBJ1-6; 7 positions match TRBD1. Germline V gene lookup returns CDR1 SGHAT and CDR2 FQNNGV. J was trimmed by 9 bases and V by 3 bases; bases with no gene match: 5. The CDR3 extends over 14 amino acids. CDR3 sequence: CASSLGDRLSPLHF. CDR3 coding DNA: TGTGCCAGCAGCTTGGGGGACAGACTTTCACCCCTCCACTTT.

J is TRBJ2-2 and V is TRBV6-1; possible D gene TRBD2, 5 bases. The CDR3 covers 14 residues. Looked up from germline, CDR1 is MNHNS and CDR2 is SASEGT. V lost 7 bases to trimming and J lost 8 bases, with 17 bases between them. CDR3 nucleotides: TGTGCCAGCACCCCCCAGACTCGGACTGGGGAGCTGTTTTTT. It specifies CASTPQTRTGELFF.

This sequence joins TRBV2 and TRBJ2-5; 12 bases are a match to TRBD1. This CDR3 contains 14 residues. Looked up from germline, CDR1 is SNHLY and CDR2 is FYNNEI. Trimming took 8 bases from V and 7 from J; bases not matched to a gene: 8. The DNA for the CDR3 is TGTGCCAGCTACCGGGACAGGGGGCAGGGGACCCAGTACTTC. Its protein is CASYRDRGQGTQYF. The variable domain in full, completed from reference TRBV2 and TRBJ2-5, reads EPEVTQTPSHQVTQMGQEVILRCVPISNHLYFYWYRQILGQKVEFLVSFYNNEISEKSEIFDDQFSVERPDGSNFTLKIRSTKLEDSAMYFCASYRDRGQGTQYFGPGTRLLVL.

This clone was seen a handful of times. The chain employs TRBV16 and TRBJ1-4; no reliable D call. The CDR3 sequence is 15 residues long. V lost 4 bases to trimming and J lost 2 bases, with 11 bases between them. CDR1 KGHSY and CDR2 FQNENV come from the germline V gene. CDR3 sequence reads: CASSRAGDTNEKLFF. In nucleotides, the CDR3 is TGTGCCAGCAGCCGAGCGGGCGATACTAATGAAAAACTGTTTTTT. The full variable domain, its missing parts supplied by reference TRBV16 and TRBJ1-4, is GEEVAQTPKHLVRGEGQKAKLYCAPIKGHSYVFWYQQVLKNEFKFLISFQNENVFDETGMPKERFSAKCLPNSPCSLEIQATKLEDSAVYFCASSRAGDTNEKLFFGSGTQLSVL.

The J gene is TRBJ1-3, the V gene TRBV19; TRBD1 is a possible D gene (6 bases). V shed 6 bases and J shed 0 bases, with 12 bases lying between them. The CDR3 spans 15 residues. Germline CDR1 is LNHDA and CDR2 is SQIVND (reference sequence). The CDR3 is CASRTTGGSGNTIYF. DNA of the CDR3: TGTGCCAGTAGAACGACAGGAGGCTCTGGAAACACCATATATTTT.

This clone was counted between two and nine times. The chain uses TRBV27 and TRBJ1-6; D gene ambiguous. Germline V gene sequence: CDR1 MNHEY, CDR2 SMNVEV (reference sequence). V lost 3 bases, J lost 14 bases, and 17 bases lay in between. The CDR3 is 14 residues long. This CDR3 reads CASSFPGPLSTLHF. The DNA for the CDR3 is TGTGCCAGCAGTTTCCCGGGCCCCTTAAGTACCCTCCACTTT.

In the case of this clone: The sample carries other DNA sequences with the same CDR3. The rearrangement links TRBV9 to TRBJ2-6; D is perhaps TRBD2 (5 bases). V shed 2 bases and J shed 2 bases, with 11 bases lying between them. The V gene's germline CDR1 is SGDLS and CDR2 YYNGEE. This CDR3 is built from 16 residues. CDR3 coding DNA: TGTGCCAGCAGCGTTGGGAGATCTGCTGGGGCCAACGTCCTGACTTTC. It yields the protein CASSVGRSAGANVLTF.

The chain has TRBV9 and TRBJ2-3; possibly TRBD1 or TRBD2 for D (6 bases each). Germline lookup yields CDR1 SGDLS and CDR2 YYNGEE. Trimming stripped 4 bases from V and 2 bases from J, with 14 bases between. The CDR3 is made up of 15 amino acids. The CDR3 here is CASSKGGPTTDTQYF. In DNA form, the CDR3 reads TGTGCCAGCAGCAAGGGGGGCCCCACCACAGATACGCAGTATTTT.

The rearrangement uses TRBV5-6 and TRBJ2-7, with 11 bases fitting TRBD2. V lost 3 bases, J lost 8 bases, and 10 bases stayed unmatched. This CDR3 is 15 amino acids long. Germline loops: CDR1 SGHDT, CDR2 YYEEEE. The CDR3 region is CASSSTSGSGRKQYF. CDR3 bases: TGTGCCAGCAGCTCCACTAGCGGGAGTGGTAGAAAGCAGTACTTC.

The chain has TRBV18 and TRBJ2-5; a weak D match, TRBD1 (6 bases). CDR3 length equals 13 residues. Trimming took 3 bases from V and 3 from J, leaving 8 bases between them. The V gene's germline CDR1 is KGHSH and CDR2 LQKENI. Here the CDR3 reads CASSPDSKETQYF. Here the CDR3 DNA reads TGTGCCAGCTCACCGGACAGCAAAGAGACCCAGTACTTC.

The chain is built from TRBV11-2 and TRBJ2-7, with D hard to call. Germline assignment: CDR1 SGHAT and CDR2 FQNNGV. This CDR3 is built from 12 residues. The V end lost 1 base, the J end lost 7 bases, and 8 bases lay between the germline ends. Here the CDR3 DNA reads TGTGCCAGCAGCTTAGGCCTCCGGGAGCAGTACTTC. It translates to CASSLGLREQYF.

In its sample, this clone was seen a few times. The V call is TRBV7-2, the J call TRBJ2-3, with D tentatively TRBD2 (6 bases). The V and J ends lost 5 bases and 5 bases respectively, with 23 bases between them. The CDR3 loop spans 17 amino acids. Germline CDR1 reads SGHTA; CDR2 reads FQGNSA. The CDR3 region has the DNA TGTGCCAGCAGCCCCCCCCGGGGTAGCGACGGGGGAGATACGCAGTATTTT. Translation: CASSPPRGSDGGDTQYF.

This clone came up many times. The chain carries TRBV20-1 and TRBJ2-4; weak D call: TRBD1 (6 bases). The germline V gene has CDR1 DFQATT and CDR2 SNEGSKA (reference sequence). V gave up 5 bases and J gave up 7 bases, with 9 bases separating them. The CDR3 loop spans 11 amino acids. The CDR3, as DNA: TGCAGTGCTCACAGGGATAACATTCAGTACTTC. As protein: CSAHRDNIQYF.

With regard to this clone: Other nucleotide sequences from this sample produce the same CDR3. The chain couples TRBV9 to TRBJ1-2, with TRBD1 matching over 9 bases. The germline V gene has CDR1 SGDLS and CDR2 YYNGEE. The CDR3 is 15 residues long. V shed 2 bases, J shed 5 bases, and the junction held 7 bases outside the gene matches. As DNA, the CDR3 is TGTGCCAGCAGCGTGGGTGGACAGGGGAGTTATGGCTACACCTTC. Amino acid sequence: CASSVGGQGSYGYTF.

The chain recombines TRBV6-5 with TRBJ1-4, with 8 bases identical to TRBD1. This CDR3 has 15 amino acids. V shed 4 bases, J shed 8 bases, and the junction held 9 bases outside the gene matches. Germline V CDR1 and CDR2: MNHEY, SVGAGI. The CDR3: CASSSDRGRKEKLFF. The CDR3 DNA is TGTGCCAGCAGTTCCGACAGGGGCCGAAAAGAAAAACTGTTTTTT.

In DNA form, the CDR3 reads TGTGCCAGCAGTAGGGACCGAAACTCCGGCTACACCTTC. Its protein product is CASSRDRNSGYTF. V and J are TRBV6-5 and TRBJ1-2; the D gene is possibly TRBD1 (5 bases). This CDR3 comprises 13 residues. Trimming stripped 5 bases from V and 8 bases from J, with 15 bases between. Germline loops: CDR1 MNHEY, CDR2 SVGAGI.